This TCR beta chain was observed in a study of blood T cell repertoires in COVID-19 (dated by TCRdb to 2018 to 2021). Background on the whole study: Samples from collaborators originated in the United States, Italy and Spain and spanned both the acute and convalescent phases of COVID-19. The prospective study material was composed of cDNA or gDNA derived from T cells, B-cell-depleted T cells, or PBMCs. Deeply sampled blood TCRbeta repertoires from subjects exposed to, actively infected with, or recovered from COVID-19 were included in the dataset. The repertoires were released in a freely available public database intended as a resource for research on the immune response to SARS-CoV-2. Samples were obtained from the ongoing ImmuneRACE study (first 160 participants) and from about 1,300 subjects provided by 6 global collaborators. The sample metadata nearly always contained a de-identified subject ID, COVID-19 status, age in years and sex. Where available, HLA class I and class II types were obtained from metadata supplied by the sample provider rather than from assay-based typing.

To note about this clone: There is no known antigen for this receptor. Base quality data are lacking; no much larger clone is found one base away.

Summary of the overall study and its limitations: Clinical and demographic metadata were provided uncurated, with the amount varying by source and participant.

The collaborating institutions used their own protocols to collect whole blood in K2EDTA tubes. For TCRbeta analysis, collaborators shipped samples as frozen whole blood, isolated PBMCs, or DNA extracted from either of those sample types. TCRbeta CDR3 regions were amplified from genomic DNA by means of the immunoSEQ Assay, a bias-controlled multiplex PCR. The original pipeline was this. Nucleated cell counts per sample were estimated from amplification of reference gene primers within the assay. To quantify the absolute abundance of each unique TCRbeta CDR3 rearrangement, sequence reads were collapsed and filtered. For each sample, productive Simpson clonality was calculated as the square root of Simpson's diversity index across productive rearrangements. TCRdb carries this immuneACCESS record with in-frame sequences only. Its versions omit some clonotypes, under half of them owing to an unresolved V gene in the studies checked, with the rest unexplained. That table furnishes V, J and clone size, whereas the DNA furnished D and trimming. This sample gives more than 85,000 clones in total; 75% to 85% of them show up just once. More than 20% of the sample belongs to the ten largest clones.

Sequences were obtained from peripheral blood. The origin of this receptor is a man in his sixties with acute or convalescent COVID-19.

The CDR3 reads CSAMRLEQFF. The DNA sequence follows: TGCAGTGCTATGCGCCTTGAGCAGTTCTTC. The receptor chain draws on TRBV20-1 and TRBJ2-1; no confident D gene assignment can be made. Spanning cysteine to phenylalanine, the CDR3 consists of 10 amino acids. Solely the CDR3 DNA is kept, with 30 bases framed from the first base. Reading the germline V gene (reference sequence) gives CDR1 DFQATT and CDR2 SNEGSKA. V sheds 4 bases and J sheds 9 bases, leaving 7 bases between their ends.